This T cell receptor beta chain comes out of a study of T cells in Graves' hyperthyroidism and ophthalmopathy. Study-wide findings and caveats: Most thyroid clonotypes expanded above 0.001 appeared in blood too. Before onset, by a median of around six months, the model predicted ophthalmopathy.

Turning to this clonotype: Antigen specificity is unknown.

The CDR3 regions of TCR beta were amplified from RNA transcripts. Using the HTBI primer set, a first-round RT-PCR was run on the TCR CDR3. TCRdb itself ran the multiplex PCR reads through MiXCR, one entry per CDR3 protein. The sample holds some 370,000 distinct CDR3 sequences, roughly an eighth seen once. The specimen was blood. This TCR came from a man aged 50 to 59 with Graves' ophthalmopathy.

The CDR3: CASSQVGIGDGYTF. CDR3 sequence (DNA): TGTGCCAGCAGCCAAGTCGGCATCGGGGATGGCTACACCTTC. J is TRBJ1-2 and V is TRBV14; no firm D call. V was pared by 1 base and J by 6 bases, with 12 bases between. The CDR3 consists of 14 residues. The germline CDR1 and CDR2 sequences are SGHDN and FVKESK. Full variable domain (outside the CDR3, taken from reference TRBV14 and TRBJ1-2): EAGVTQFPSHSVIEKGQTVTLRCDPISGHDNLYWYRRVMGKEIKFLLHFVKESKQDESGMPNNRFLAERTGGTYSTLKVQPAELEDSGVYFCASSQVGIGDGYTFGSGTRLTVV.